This entry describes one T cell receptor beta chain. Its antigen is as yet unknown. This sample is part of a study of CD4+ T cells in melanoma. Study outcomes and limitations: Neoantigen-specific CD4+ T cells in melanoma reportedly had diverse differentiation states. A reported correlation linked neoantigen-specific CD4+ T cells to CD8+, macrophage and B cell function.

Produced via immunoSEQ multiplex PCR; TCRdb's table is partial and in-frame only. The sample comprises roughly 60,000 clones, about 70% of which are singletons, and roughly 4.9% rests with the top ten. Sequenced input: tumor tissue. The source is a human donor with melanoma.

The CDR3 loop reads CASSQEGPYGYTF. DNA of the CDR3: TGCGCCAGCAGCCAAGAAGGACCTTATGGCTACACCTTC. The V and J genes are TRBV4-1 and TRBJ1-2; no definite D call. Germline CDR1 is MGHRA and CDR2 is YSYEKL. V lost 0 bases, J lost 5 bases, and 7 bases lay in between. The CDR3 has 13 residues.